The 7 T cell receptor beta chains presented below share a single source sample, sequenced in a study. Each CDR3 protein is one row after TCRdb ran MiXCR on the RT-PCR reads. Here the sample spans about 680,000 distinct CDR3 sequences, 13% to 15% being singletons. The sample comprised memory CD4+ T cells from blood. These receptors were obtained from a female donor in good health, serving as a healthy control.

The table lists this clonotype with a few counts. The rearrangement uses TRBV5-1 and TRBJ1-4; maybe TRBD1 (6 bases). This CDR3 is 15 amino acids long. Trimming removed 4 bases from V and 4 bases from J, with 14 bases in between. Germline CDR1 and CDR2: SGHRS and YFSETQ. The CDR3 coding sequence is TGCGCCAGCAGCGAGGACAGAATGGGTAATGAAAAACTGTTTTTT. Encoded protein: CASSEDRMGNEKLFF.

The V and J genes are TRBV5-1 and TRBJ1-6; a weak D match, TRBD1 (5 bases). Germline CDR1 SGHRS, CDR2 YFSETQ. The CDR3 is 17 amino acids. Trimming pared 0 bases from V and 2 bases from J, leaving 12 bases between. DNA of the CDR3: TGCGCCAGCAGCTTGGCAGGGATTGGCACCTATAATTCACCCCTCCACTTT. It yields the protein CASSLAGIGTYNSPLHF.

This clonotype was found many times. The V and J genes are TRBV7-2 and TRBJ1-6, with D possibly matching TRBD1 (6 bases). The germline V gene encodes CDR1 SGHTA and CDR2 FQGNSA. This CDR3 comprises 13 residues. V was cut by 6 bases and J by 12 bases, with 15 bases left in between. CDR3 region: CASRKVGGLPLHF. The CDR3 DNA is TGTGCCAGCAGGAAGGTGGGGGGCTTACCCCTCCACTTT.

The chain recombines TRBV18 with TRBJ2-7, with 7 bases aligning to TRBD1. The CDR3 sequence is 15 residues long. The V gene's germline CDR1 is KGHSH and CDR2 LQKENI. V shed 0 bases, J shed 3 bases, and the junction held 5 bases outside the gene matches. CDR3 DNA sequence: TGTGCCAGCTCACCACCCGGGACAGCTATCTACGAGCAGTACTTC. Protein sequence: CASSPPGTAIYEQYF.

The chain couples TRBV19 to TRBJ1-1; D is unresolved. The CDR3 spans 18 residues. V lost 1 base and J lost 0, with 18 bases in between. Germline CDR1 is LNHDA and CDR2 is SQIVND (reference sequence). This CDR3 is CASSIGGYSPSMNTEAFF. The DNA of the CDR3 is TGTGCCAGTAGTATAGGAGGTTACTCGCCATCCATGAACACTGAAGCTTTCTTT.

This chain links TRBV13 with TRBJ2-2, with 9 bases matching TRBD2. The CDR3 consists of 17 residues. The germline V gene has CDR1 PRHDT and CDR2 FYEKMQ (reference sequence). V lost 3 bases to trimming and J lost 6 bases; unmatched junction nucleotides: 11. The CDR3 DNA sequence: TGTGCCAGCAGCTTCCACCCGGGACTAGCTTTCCCCGGGGAGCTGTTTTTT. Translating gives CASSFHPGLAFPGELFF.

The chain combines TRBV7-2 with TRBJ2-3; no clear D gene. The V and J ends lost 0 bases and 2 bases respectively, with 15 bases between them. The CDR3 extends over 17 amino acids. The germline V gene encodes CDR1 SGHTA and CDR2 FQGNSA. The CDR3 is CASSLANFGFVTDTQYF. The CDR3 DNA is TGTGCCAGCAGCTTAGCGAACTTTGGTTTTGTCACAGATACGCAGTATTTT. The full variable domain, rest sourced from reference TRBV7-2 and TRBJ2-3, is GAGVSQSPSNKVTEKGKDVELRCDPISGHTALYWYRQSLGQGLEFLIYFQGNSAPDKSGLPSDRFSAERTGGSVSTLTIQRTQQEDSAVYLCASSLANFGFVTDTQYFGPGTRLTVL.